The clone carrying this T cell receptor beta chain was counted many times. Its antigen is not known. The V end was cut by 3 bases, the J end by 1 base, with 9 bases between. CDR1 and CDR2 (germline): LNHDA, SQIVND (reference sequence). This CDR3 comprises 15 residues. The data stem from a study of Graves' ophthalmopathy and Graves' hyperthyroidism. About the study: Peripheral blood was gathered at first diagnosis, ahead of any treatment whatsoever.

Amplified TCR beta CDR3 regions were obtained using RNA transcripts as template. A first-round RT-PCR used HTBI primers, followed by a second-round multiplex PCR. TCRdb redid the calling of the multiplex PCR reads with MiXCR, one entry per CDR3 protein. Of approximately 700,000 distinct CDR3 sequences detected, roughly 39% appear once; the ten largest clones hold over 2.5%. Certain patients were not enrolled. These were patients with other autoimmune diseases, uncontrolled infections, pregnancy or lactation. Study-wide results and caveats: For predicting ophthalmopathy progression, the model had roughly 64% sensitivity and roughly 76% specificity.

The receptor comes from an adult man with Graves' ophthalmopathy. The V gene is TRBV19, the J gene TRBJ2-2, with D uncertain. The sequencing sample was made of peripheral blood. The CDR3 protein is CASSMLQKNTGELFF. DNA for the CDR3: TGTGCCAGTAGTATGCTACAGAAGAACACCGGGGAGCTGTTTTTT.